The present T cell receptor beta chain was sequenced within a study of vaccination and CD4 T cells after COVID-19. CD4+ T cells that had been cultured provided DNA sequenced with the Oncomine TCR Beta short-read assay. TCRdb processed the PCR reads anew with MiXCR; each CDR3 protein has one entry. The table records roughly 11,000 distinct CDR3 sequences, roughly 56% of them present only once. This sample's treatment: approximately nine-day PBMC culture with coronavirus spike peptide pools or control peptides (ViraFEST assay). Before TCRs were sequenced, ViraFEST expanded antigen-specific T cells with peptide pools. With respect to this clonotype: Its antigen is currently unknown.

Sample: CD4+ T cells from blood, cultured in vitro. This TCR was recovered from a human donor who had recovered from COVID-19.

CDR3 nucleotide sequence: TGCAGTGCTAGCCCCACGGGGAGGGAGTACTACAATGAGCAGTTCTTC. Protein: CSASPTGREYYNEQFF. The J gene is TRBJ2-1, the V gene TRBV20-1; 7 bases agree with TRBD2. CDR1 and CDR2 from the germline V gene are DFQATT and SNEGSKA (reference sequence). The CDR3 is made up of 16 amino acids. V was clipped by 3 bases and J by 3 bases; unmatched bases: 11.